The 26 T cell receptor beta chains reported below all come from one sample, sequenced in a study of blood T cell repertoires in COVID-19. Produced via immunoSEQ multiplex PCR; TCRdb's table is partial and in-frame only. Among 130,000 or so clones listed, roughly 86% were seen once. Sequencing was carried out using peripheral blood. The receptors shown here come from a woman aged 55 to 70 with acute or convalescent COVID-19.

The chain carries TRBV5-1 and TRBJ1-1, with D uncertain. CDR1 is SGHRS, CDR2 YFSETQ, per germline. Trimming took off 0 bases at V and 11 bases at J, with 14 bases between the two ends. The CDR3 has 13 residues. This chain's CDR3 is CASSLGMGSGAFF. DNA of the CDR3: TGCGCCAGCAGCTTGGGTATGGGCTCGGGGGCTTTCTTT. The variable domain in full, completed from reference TRBV5-1 and TRBJ1-1, reads KAGVTQTPRYLIKTRGQQVTLSCSPISGHRSVSWYQQTPGQGLQFLFEYFSETQRNKGNFPGRFSGRQFSNSRSEMNVSTLELGDSALYLCASSLGMGSGAFFGQGTRLTVV.

The chain links TRBV7-9 to TRBJ2-1, with D possibly TRBD1 on 6 matching bases. V dropped 7 bases and J dropped 8 bases, with 21 bases sitting between them. The germline CDR1 and CDR2 sequences are SEHNR and FQNEAQ (reference sequence). The CDR3 sequence is 15 residues long. The CDR3 protein is CASTPYGGPLDEQFF. CDR3 coding DNA: TGTGCCAGCACCCCGTATGGGGGCCCCTTAGATGAGCAGTTCTTC.

The chain carries TRBV21-1 and TRBJ1-1; the D call in the table, TRBD1, was not verified against the DNA. TRBV21-1 counts as a pseudogene. The length of the CDR3 is 17 residues. The CDR3 loop is CASSKGSTGVMNTEAFF. The CDR3, as DNA: TGTGCCAGCAGCAAAGGTTCGACAGGGGTGATGAACACTGAAGCTTTCTTT.

The V call is TRBV3-1 (or the pseudogene TRBV3-2), the J call TRBJ2-5; 16 bases agree with TRBD2. V shed 4 bases, J shed 4 bases, and the junction held 9 bases outside the gene matches. This CDR3 is built from 18 residues. The germline V gene has CDR1 LGHDT and CDR2 YNNKEL (reference sequence). The chain's CDR3 is CASSLNGTSGGATETQYF. The CDR3 region has the DNA TGTGCCAGCAGCCTCAATGGGACTAGCGGGGGGGCCACAGAGACCCAGTACTTC.

The V and J genes are TRBV11-2 and TRBJ1-1, with 7 bases aligning to TRBD1. The CDR3 spans 14 residues. V shed 3 bases, J shed 6 bases, and the junction held 7 bases outside the gene matches. Germline V CDR1 and CDR2: SGHAT, FQNNGV. The CDR3 DNA follows: TGTGCCAGCAGCTTGGACGACAGGGCCGCTGAAGCTTTCTTT. Translation: CASSLDDRAAEAFF.

The genes are TRBV3-1 (or the pseudogene TRBV3-2) and TRBJ2-1; a weak D match, TRBD1 (6 bases). The V end was cut by 8 bases, the J end by 9 bases, with 11 bases between. CDR3 length: 11 residues. CDR1 is LGHDT, CDR2 YNNKEL, per germline (reference sequence). The chain's CDR3 is CASRTQGEQFF. The CDR3 DNA reads TGTGCCAGCCGGACACAGGGTGAGCAGTTCTTC.

This chain connects TRBV24-1 to TRBJ1-2; D gene uncertain. The ends were cut back, 4 bases at V and 2 bases at J, with 7 bases in the middle. Per germline, CDR1 KGHDR and CDR2 SFDVKD. This CDR3 is built from 13 residues. Here the CDR3 reads CATSESGNYGYTF. The CDR3 DNA reads as TGTGCCACCAGTGAGTCGGGAAACTATGGCTACACCTTC.

This clone was observed a few times. This rearrangement joins TRBV2 to TRBJ2-1; D remains ambiguous. The CDR3 contains 11 residues. Germline V CDR1 and CDR2: SNHLY, FYNNEI. The germline V and J ends were trimmed by 3 bases and 7 bases, with 4 bases remaining between them. The CDR3 reads CASSERNEQFF. The CDR3 nucleotides are TGTGCCAGCAGTGAGAGAAATGAGCAGTTCTTC.

The V call is TRBV5-1, the J call TRBJ2-3; 9 nucleotides match TRBD2. From germline, CDR1 is SGHRS and CDR2 YFSETQ. The CDR3 consists of 16 residues. J lost 3 bases, V lost 1 base, and 6 bases had no gene match. CDR3 DNA: TGCGCCAGCAGCTTGCGGGTCAGCGGGGGGACAGATACGCAGTATTTT. Translated: CASSLRVSGGTDTQYF.

This chain links TRBV13 with TRBJ2-7, with D hard to call. Germline values: CDR1 PRHDT, CDR2 FYEKMQ (reference sequence). The CDR3 loop spans 14 amino acids. The germline V and J ends were trimmed by 5 bases and 0 bases, with 11 bases remaining between them. CDR3 region: CASSLTRSSYEQYF. The DNA for the CDR3 is TGTGCCAGCAGCCTTACACGGAGCTCCTACGAGCAGTACTTC.

The chain combines TRBV27 with TRBJ2-2, with 12 bases fitting TRBD2. CDR1 and CDR2 from the germline V gene are MNHEY and SMNVEV (reference sequence). The trim removed 3 bases at V and 7 bases at J, leaving 6 bases unmatched. The CDR3 is 16 amino acids. CDR3 DNA: TGTGCCAGCAGTTTGGCTCTAGCGGGGGGGGTCGGGGAGCTGTTTTTT. Its protein is CASSLALAGGVGELFF.

CDR3 DNA: TGTGCCACCGTTACAGATTCCTCTCTCTACACTGAAGCTTTCTTT. Residues: CATVTDSSLYTEAFF. The chain combines TRBV2 with TRBJ1-1; D gene uncertain. Germline CDR1 is SNHLY and CDR2 is FYNNEI. The CDR3 length is 15 residues. The V end lost 10 bases, the J end lost 3 bases, and 21 bases lay between the germline ends.

The chain links TRBV6-5 to TRBJ1-5, with 9 bases matching TRBD1. Germline lookup yields CDR1 MNHEY and CDR2 SVGAGI. J lost 7 bases, V lost 5 bases, and 3 bases had no gene match. CDR3 size: 13 residues. The CDR3: CASSPDRGQPQHF. The CDR3 coding sequence is TGTGCCAGCAGTCCGGACAGGGGACAGCCCCAGCATTTT.

The genes are TRBV24-1 and TRBJ2-5; tentative D call: TRBD1 (6 bases). V was trimmed by 6 bases and J by 2 bases, leaving 12 bases between them. CDR1 KGHDR and CDR2 SFDVKD come from the germline V gene. The CDR3 is 14 amino acids. In DNA, the CDR3 is TGTGCCACCAGTACAGGGTCCACACAAGAGACCCAGTACTTC. As protein: CATSTGSTQETQYF.

The chain links TRBV9 to TRBJ2-7; D remains ambiguous. Trimming took off 4 bases at V and 1 base at J, with 12 bases between the two ends. The CDR3 spans 14 residues. Germline V lookup: CDR1 SGDLS, CDR2 YYNGEE. CDR3: CASSPSSVSYEQYF. Written as DNA, the CDR3 is TGTGCCAGCAGCCCGTCTAGTGTTTCCTACGAGCAGTACTTC.

The rearrangement uses TRBV20-1 and TRBJ2-4; the match to TRBD1 covers 7 bases. CDR3 length: 19 residues. CDR1 and CDR2 from the germline V gene are DFQATT and SNEGSKA (reference sequence). Trimming cost V 3 bases and J 4 bases; bases outside gene matches: 21. In DNA form, the CDR3 reads TGCAGTGCTAGTAGAGAGACAGGGCAGGCGGGTGTCCCAAAAAACATTCAGTACTTC. As protein: CSASRETGQAGVPKNIQYF.

The J gene is TRBJ1-1, the V gene TRBV6-5, with 8 positions matching TRBD1. CDR3 length: 14 amino acids. Germline CDR1 reads MNHEY; CDR2 reads SVGAGI. Germline trimming cut 5 bases from V and 5 bases from J; bases unmatched to any gene: 7. The CDR3 coding sequence is TGTGCCAGCAGTATCCGGACAGGGTGGACTGAAGCTTTCTTT. Translating gives CASSIRTGWTEAFF.

As for this clone: Mismatch with germline at one junction end may stem from a read error. This chain links TRBV7-7 with TRBJ2-3, with 10 positions matching TRBD2. The germline gives CDR1 SSHAT, CDR2 FNYEAQ (reference sequence). This CDR3 is 15 amino acids long. For the CDR3, the DNA is TGTGCTAGCAGCTTAAGCGGGGGGGCTGCAGATACGCAGTATTTT. It encodes CASSLSGGAADTQYF. Using reference TRBV7-7 and TRBJ2-3 for the parts outside the CDR3, the full variable domain is GAGVSQSPRYKVTKRGQDVTLRCDPISSHATLYWYQQALGQGPEFLTYFNYEAQPDKSGLPSDRFSAERPEGSISTLTIQRTEQRDSAMYRCASSLSGGAADTQYFGPGTRLTVL.

J is TRBJ2-7 and V is TRBV27; 13 positions agree with TRBD2. The ends lost 5 bases at V and 4 bases at J; junction bases unmatched: 5. Germline V gene sequence: CDR1 MNHEY, CDR2 SMNVEV (reference sequence). The CDR3 length is 15 residues. The DNA for the CDR3 is TGTGCCAGCAGTAAACTAGCGGGGGGGCAGTACGAGCAGTACTTC. This sequence encodes CASSKLAGGQYEQYF.

Only one count was recorded for this clone. The chain recombines TRBV6-5 with TRBJ1-2, with D possibly being TRBD1 (6 bases). CDR1 and CDR2 (germline): MNHEY, SVGAGI. This CDR3 has 15 amino acids. The V gene lost 0 bases and the J gene lost 7 bases, with 15 bases spanning the gap. For the CDR3, the DNA is TGTGCCAGCAGTTACTCGATTCGGGGGGCATTTGGCTACACCTTC. Translating gives CASSYSIRGAFGYTF.

The chain carries TRBV11-3 and TRBJ2-2; 7 bases are shared with TRBD1. Looked up from germline, CDR1 is SGHNT and CDR2 is YENEEA. Losses at the gene ends were 3 bases for V and 4 bases for J; bases not matched to a gene: 17. This CDR3 region has 19 residues. The CDR3, as DNA: TGTGCCAGCAGCTTTTTGGGTCTGAGTACAGGGGTGAGCACCGGGGAGCTGTTTTTT. It translates to CASSFLGLSTGVSTGELFF.

The V and J genes are TRBV3-1 (or the pseudogene TRBV3-2) and TRBJ1-1, with a tentative D call TRBD1 (6 bases). Trimming removed 1 base at V and 4 bases at J, with 16 bases between. The CDR3 is 16 amino acids. Germline lookup yields CDR1 LGHDT and CDR2 YNNKEL (reference sequence). CDR3 sequence: CASSQAALLGGTEAFF. DNA of the CDR3: TGTGCCAGCAGCCAAGCGGCTCTCTTAGGGGGCACTGAAGCTTTCTTT.

V usage is TRBV6-4 and J usage is TRBJ2-1, with 10 bases matching TRBD2. V lost 6 bases to trimming and J lost 9 bases; unmatched junction nucleotides: 20. Germline V gene sequence: CDR1 MRHNA, CDR2 SNTAGT. The length of the CDR3 is 18 residues. CDR3 region: CASSPSPTLAGGTGEQFF. CDR3 DNA: TGTGCCAGCAGCCCGTCTCCTACGTTAGCGGGGGGTACCGGTGAGCAGTTCTTC.

CDR3 DNA sequence: TGTGCCAGCAGCGTACTCGACAGGCCTCGGGGCGGCTACACCTTC. It translates to CASSVLDRPRGGYTF. The chain has TRBV9 and TRBJ1-2, with TRBD1 as a possible D gene (6 bases). Trimming shortened V by 1 base and J by 8 bases, and 18 bases separated the two germline ends. Germline V lookup: CDR1 SGDLS, CDR2 YYNGEE. CDR3 length: 15 amino acids.

The V call is TRBV19, the J call TRBJ1-1; D is unresolved. Between the trimmed V and J ends, which lost 3 bases and 2 bases, there was a span of 10 bases. There are 14 residues in the CDR3. CDR1 is LNHDA and CDR2 is SQIVND in the germline V gene (reference sequence). This CDR3 is CASSMGRTNTEAFF. The CDR3 coding sequence is TGTGCCAGTAGTATGGGCAGAACAAACACTGAAGCTTTCTTT.

V gene TRBV30 combines with J gene TRBJ1-5; TRBD1 aligns across 10 bases. The junction had 17 bases not matched to a gene; V was cut back by 0 bases and J by 6 bases. Germline CDR1 and CDR2: GTSNPN and SVGIG (reference sequence). The CDR3 totals 19 residues. As DNA, the CDR3 is TGTGCCTGGAGTGTACCAATCTCCGGGACAGGGGAAAGGGCTCAGCCCCAGCATTTT. Translation gives CAWSVPISGTGERAQPQHF.